This T cell receptor (beta chain) was sequenced for a study of graft-versus-host responses after intestinal transplantation. Sequencing was performed with immunoSEQ multiplex PCR; in TCRdb, only in-frame clones are kept and a portion is missing. The sample includes more than 95,000 clones, 90% seen only once; the top ten take approximately 0.18%. As to this clone: Its target is unknown.

The source is a human donor who received an intestinal transplant. Source: unstimulated CD4+ T cells sorted from spleen or lymph node cells, taken before intestinal transplant.

CDR3 loop: CASSRGTGLNYEQYF. The CDR3 DNA reads as TGCGCCAGCAGCCGAGGGACAGGACTCAACTACGAGCAGTACTTC. The chain employs TRBV4-3 and TRBJ2-7, with 8 positions matching TRBD1. Trimming took 4 bases from V and 3 from J; bases not matched to a gene: 8. The germline gives CDR1 LGHNA, CDR2 YSLEER. This CDR3 has 15 residues.